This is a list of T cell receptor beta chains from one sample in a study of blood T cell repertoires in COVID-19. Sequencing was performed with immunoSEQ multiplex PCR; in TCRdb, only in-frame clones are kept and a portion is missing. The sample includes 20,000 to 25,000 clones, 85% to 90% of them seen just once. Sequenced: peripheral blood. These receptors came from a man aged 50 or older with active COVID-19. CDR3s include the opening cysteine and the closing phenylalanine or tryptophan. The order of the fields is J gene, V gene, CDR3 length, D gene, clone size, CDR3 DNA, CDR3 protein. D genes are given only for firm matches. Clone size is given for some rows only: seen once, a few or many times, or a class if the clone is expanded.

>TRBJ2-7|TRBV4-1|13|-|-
TGCGCCAGCAGCCAAGTACTTTTCTACGAGCAGTACTTC
CASSQVLFYEQYF
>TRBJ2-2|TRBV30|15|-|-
TGTGCCTGGAGTGTACTACATACGGGAACCGGGGAGCTGTTTTTT
CAWSVLHTGTGELFF
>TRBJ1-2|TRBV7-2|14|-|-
TGTGCCAGCAGACCAGAACAGTTTAACTATGGCTACACCTTC
CASRPEQFNYGYTF
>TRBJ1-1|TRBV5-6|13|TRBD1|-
TGTGCCAGCAGCTTGAGACCGGGACAGGGAGCTTTCTTT
CASSLRPGQGAFF
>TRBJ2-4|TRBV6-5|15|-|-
TGTGCCAGCAGCTCCTCAGGGGCAGGAGAAAACATTCAGTACTTC
CASSSSGAGENIQYF
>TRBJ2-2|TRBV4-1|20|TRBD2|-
TGCGCCAGCAGCGAGAGACCCCCGGGACTAGCGGGGGGGAACACCGGGGAGCTGTTTTTT
CASSERPPGLAGGNTGELFF
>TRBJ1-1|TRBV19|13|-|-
TGTGCCAGTACGGCCAGGGGGAACACTGAAGCTTTCTTT
CASTARGNTEAFF
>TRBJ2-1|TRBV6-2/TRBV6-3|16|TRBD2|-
TGTGCCAGCAGCCCACTAGCGGGGGGGCGCAAATCTGAGCAGTTCTTC
CASSPLAGGRKSEQFF
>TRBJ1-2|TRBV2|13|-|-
TGTGCCAGCAGTGGTCAGGGTGACTATGGCTACACCTTC
CASSGQGDYGYTF
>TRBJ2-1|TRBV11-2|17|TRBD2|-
TGTGCCAGCAGCTTCTCCCGGGGTAGCGGGGGACTGGGTGAGCAGTTCTTC
CASSFSRGSGGLGEQFF
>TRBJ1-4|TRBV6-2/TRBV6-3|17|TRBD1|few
TGTGCCAGCAGTTACGTGGGACAGGGCGATACGCCTGAAAAACTGTTTTTT
CASSYVGQGDTPEKLFF
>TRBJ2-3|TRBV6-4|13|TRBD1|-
TGTGCCAGCAGCCGAGGGGGCGCGGATACGCAGTATTTT
CASSRGGADTQYF
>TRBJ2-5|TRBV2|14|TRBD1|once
TGTGCCAGCACTGGACAGGGGGGGGCAGAGACCCAGTACTTC
CASTGQGGAETQYF
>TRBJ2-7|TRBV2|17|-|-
TGTGCCAGCAGCCACCACAGGGTTTCCGCAAATTCCTACGAGCAGTACTTC
CASSHHRVSANSYEQYF
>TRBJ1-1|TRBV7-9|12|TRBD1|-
TGTGCCAGCAGGACAGGGGGTACTGAAGCTTTCTTT
CASRTGGTEAFF
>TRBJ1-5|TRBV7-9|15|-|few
TGTGCCAGCAGCGCGACAGAGACGAGCAATCAGCCCCAGCATTTT
CASSATETSNQPQHF
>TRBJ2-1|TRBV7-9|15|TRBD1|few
TGTGCCAGCAGTTGGGGACAGGGCACCTACAATGAGCAGTTCTTC
CASSWGQGTYNEQFF
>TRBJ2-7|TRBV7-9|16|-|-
TGTGCCAGCAGCTCAACGACAGGTAACCGTGTCTACGAGCAGTACTTC
CASSSTTGNRVYEQYF
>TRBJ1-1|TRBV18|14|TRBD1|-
TGTGCCAGCTACCTAGGGACAGCTAACACTGAAGCTTTCTTT
CASYLGTANTEAFF
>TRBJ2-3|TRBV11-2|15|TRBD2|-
TGTGCCAGCAGCTCAAGAGCGGGGGGGACAGATACGCAGTATTTT
CASSSRAGGTDTQYF
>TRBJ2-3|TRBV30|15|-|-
TGTGCCTACATTCTCAAGCAGGGTAACCTCCTTACGCAGTATTTT
CAYILKQGNLLTQYF
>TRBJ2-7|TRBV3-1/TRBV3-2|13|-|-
TGTGCCAGCATAGGGCAGGGGACCTACGAGCAGTACTTC
CASIGQGTYEQYF
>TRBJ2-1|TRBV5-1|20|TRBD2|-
TGCGCCAGCAGCTTCTTAGAGGGGACTAGCGGGGGGTCCTCCTACAATGAGCAGTTCTTC
CASSFLEGTSGGSSYNEQFF
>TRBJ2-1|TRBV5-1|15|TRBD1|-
TGCGCCAGCAGCTTGGGACAGGGGCTTATGAATGAGCAGTTCTTC
CASSLGQGLMNEQFF
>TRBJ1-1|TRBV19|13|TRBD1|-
TGTGCCAGTAGTAGGACAGGGAACACTGAAGCTTTCTTT
CASSRTGNTEAFF
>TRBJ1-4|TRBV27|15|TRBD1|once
TGTGCCAGCAGAAATTTAGGACAGGGGCTTCCGAGGCTGTTTTTT
CASRNLGQGLPRLFF
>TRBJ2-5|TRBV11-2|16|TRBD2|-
TGTGCCAGCAGCTTACTTGCGGGGGGTACGTCGGGGACCCAGTACTTC
CASSLLAGGTSGTQYF
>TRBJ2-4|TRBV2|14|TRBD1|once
TGTGCCAGCAGCCGACAGGGGGCCAAAAACATTCAGTACTTC
CASSRQGAKNIQYF
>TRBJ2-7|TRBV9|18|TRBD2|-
TGTGCCAGCAGCGTAGCTGGCGAGACTAGCGGGTTCTCCTACGAGCAGTACTTC
CASSVAGETSGFSYEQYF
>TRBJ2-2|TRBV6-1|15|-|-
TGTGCCAGCAGTGAAGGGAGGGGAGGCACCGGGGAGCTGTTTTTT
CASSEGRGGTGELFF
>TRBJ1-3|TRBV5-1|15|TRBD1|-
TGCGCCAGCATGACAGGGGGCTTCGCTGGAAACACCATATATTTT
CASMTGGFAGNTIYF
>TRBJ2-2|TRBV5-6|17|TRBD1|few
TGTGCCAGCAGCCCTTTTGGATCAAGGGGGCTAACCGGGGAGCTGTTTTTT
CASSPFGSRGLTGELFF
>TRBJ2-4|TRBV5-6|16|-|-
TGTGCCAGCAGCTTGTTAAACGTCGAGGGAAAAAACATTCAGTACTTC
CASSLLNVEGKNIQYF
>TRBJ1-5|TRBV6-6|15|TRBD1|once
TGTGCCAGCAGAGCGACAGGGGGCTTCAATCAGCCCCAGCATTTT
CASRATGGFNQPQHF
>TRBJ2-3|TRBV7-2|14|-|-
TGTGCCAGCAGACCCGGAGGGGTGGGAGATACGCAGTATTTT
CASRPGGVGDTQYF
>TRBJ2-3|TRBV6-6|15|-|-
TGTGCCAGCAGCGACACAGGAGACAACACAGATACGCAGTATTTT
CASSDTGDNTDTQYF
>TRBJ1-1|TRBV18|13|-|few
TGTGCCAGCTCACCACAGCACAACACTGAAGCTTTCTTT
CASSPQHNTEAFF
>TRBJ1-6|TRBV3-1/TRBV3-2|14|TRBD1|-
TGTGCCAGCAAGGGTGACAGGGTTTATTCACCCCTCCACTTT
CASKGDRVYSPLHF
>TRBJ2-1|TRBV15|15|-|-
TGTGCCACCAGCAGAGATGCGGCGGACTACAATGAGCAGTTCTTC
CATSRDAADYNEQFF
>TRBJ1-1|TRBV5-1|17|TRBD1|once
TGCGCCAGCAGCTTATCCGGGACAGTCCTTATGAACACTGAAGCTTTCTTT
CASSLSGTVLMNTEAFF
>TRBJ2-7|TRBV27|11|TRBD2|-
TGTGCCAGCAGTCTAGCGGGGGAGCAGTACTTC
CASSLAGEQYF
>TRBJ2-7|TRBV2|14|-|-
TGTGCCAGCAGTGAAGCGGGGGGTTGGAGCGAGCAGTACTTC
CASSEAGGWSEQYF
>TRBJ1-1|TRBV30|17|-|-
TGTGCCTGGAGTGGCGGGGTGGGAGGAAGACTGAACACTGAAGCTTTCTTT
CAWSGGVGGRLNTEAFF
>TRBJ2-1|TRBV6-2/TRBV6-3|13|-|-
TGTGCCAGCAGTTACCGGGACTACAATGAGCAGTTCTTC
CASSYRDYNEQFF
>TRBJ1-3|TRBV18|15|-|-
TGTGCCAGCTCACCGGACAGCAGCTCTGGAAACACCATATATTTT
CASSPDSSSGNTIYF
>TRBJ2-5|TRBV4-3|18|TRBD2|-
TGCGCCAGCAGCCGCGGACTAGCGGGGGGCCAAAGGGAAGAGACCCAGTACTTC
CASSRGLAGGQREETQYF
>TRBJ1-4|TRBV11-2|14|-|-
TGTGCCAGCAGCTTAGAAAGGAGGGATGAAAAACTGTTTTTT
CASSLERRDEKLFF
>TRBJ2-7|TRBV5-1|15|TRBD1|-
TGCGCCAGCAGCCCAGGACCGGGACAGGAGCACGAGCAGTACTTC
CASSPGPGQEHEQYF
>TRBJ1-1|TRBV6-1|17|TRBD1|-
TGTGCCAGCAGTGAGGTGGGGGTACAGGGGGGCGACACTGAAGCTTTCTTT
CASSEVGVQGGDTEAFF
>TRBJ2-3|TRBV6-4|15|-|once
TGTGCCAGCAGTGAGGGCCGGGGACACACAGATACGCAGTATTTT
CASSEGRGHTDTQYF
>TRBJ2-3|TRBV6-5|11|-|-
TGTGCCAGCGGGCATACAGATACGCAGTATTTT
CASGHTDTQYF
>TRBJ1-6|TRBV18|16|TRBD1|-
TGTGCCAGCCCGACCGGGACAGCTGTGCGGAACTCACCCCTCCACTTT
CASPTGTAVRNSPLHF
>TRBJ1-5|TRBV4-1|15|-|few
TGCGCCAGCAGCCTCCTCCCGGGGAGCAATCAGCCCCAGCATTTT
CASSLLPGSNQPQHF
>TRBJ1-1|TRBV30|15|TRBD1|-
TGTGCCTGGAGTGCGCGGGGACAGTTCGTCCCTGAAGCTTTCTTT
CAWSARGQFVPEAFF
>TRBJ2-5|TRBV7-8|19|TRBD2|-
TGTGCCAGCAGCTCCAGGGTTATAGCGGGGGGCAGGGGGCAAGAGACCCAGTACTTC
CASSSRVIAGGRGQETQYF
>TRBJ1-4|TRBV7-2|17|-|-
TGTGCCAGCAGCTTAGTAGAACAGGTGCCCGGTGAAGAAAAACTGTTTTTT
CASSLVEQVPGEEKLFF
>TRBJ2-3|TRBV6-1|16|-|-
TGTGCCAGCAGGGAAAGGGGGGGAGTATCTGCAGATACGCAGTATTTT
CASRERGGVSADTQYF
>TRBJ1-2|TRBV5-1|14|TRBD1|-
TGCGCCAGCAGCTGGGACAGGGAGGTTCCTGGCTACACCTTC
CASSWDREVPGYTF
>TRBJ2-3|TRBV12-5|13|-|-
TGTGCTAGTGGTCGGATGAGGACAGATACGCAGTATTTT
CASGRMRTDTQYF
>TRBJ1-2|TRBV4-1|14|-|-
TGCGCCAGCAGCCAAGACTTGACGGGTTATGGCTACACCTTC
CASSQDLTGYGYTF